This TCR beta chain appears in the sequencing data of a study of molecular identifiers for immune sequencing clone quantification. Note on this clonotype: No antigen is known for it.

Study-level findings and limits: Among effectors, clones above 20 RNA copies held over 97% of molecules; among naive cells, under 1%.

MiXCR was run by TCRdb on the PCR reads, yielding one entry per CDR3 protein. This sample has about half a million distinct CDR3 sequences; about 26% occur once, and the top ten carry 0.7% to 0.9%. CDR3 length equals 12 residues. With 6 bases removed from V and 1 base from J, the gap between germline ends came to 9 bases. Germline CDR1 reads DFQATT; CDR2 reads SNEGSKA (reference sequence). The V gene is TRBV20-1, the J gene TRBJ1-1, with D tentatively TRBD1 (6 bases). The source of this sequence is a human donor in good health. Some libraries in this study had Jurkat cell RNA spiked in. The sample comprised naive CD8+ T cells from blood, with Jurkat cell RNA spiked in. Specified subset: FACS-sorted CD8+CD4-CCR7+CD45RA+ naive T cells. The DNA of the CDR3 is TGCAGTGCAAGGGACAAGAACACTGAAGCTTTCTTT. Its protein is CSARDKNTEAFF.